The clone carrying this T cell receptor (beta chain) was counted only a few times. Antigen: not known. As the sequencing template, cDNA was produced by extracting RNA and reverse transcribing it. Assay used: immunoSEQ multiplex PCR; TCRdb lists only in-frame clones, some missing. The table has fewer than 250,000 clones, more than 50% seen once. The entry originates in a study of CD8+ T cells in alopecia areata. Described treatment: oral pan-JAK inhibitor, 5-10 mg twice daily. Study conclusions and caveats: Scalp samples also contribute reads from the resident alphabeta T cells found in normal skin.

The CDR3 has 13 residues. The germline V and J ends were trimmed by 0 bases and 5 bases, with 7 bases remaining between them. Germline V CDR1 and CDR2: LNHNV, YYDKDF (reference sequence). The chain has TRBV15 and TRBJ2-5; D remains ambiguous. The receptor's source is a human donor with alopecia areata. This specimen consisted of CD4+ T cells sorted from blood, obtained at week 24, from a patient treated with tofacitinib. This CDR3 reads CATSREVVETQYF. In DNA form, the CDR3 reads TGTGCCACCAGCAGAGAGGTGGTTGAGACCCAGTACTTC.